This T cell receptor (beta chain) originates from a study of control samples from healthy donors and cancer patients. The protocol was immunoSEQ multiplex PCR, while the TCRdb copy is restricted to in-frame clones and leaves out a portion. The sample lists 130,000 or so clones; around 92% were seen once. The CDR3 length is 12 residues. Trimming took 3 bases from V and 3 from J, leaving 6 bases between them. Germline V gene data show CDR1 as WSHSY and CDR2 as SAAADI. Sequencing used PBMCs. The sequence came from a man over 45 with head and neck cancer. The V gene is TRBV10-2, the J gene TRBJ2-7; D is ambiguous. CDR3 nucleotide sequence: TGCGCCAGCAGTGATACCGTCTACGAGCAGTACTTC. Translation gives CASSDTVYEQYF.